A selection of T cell receptor beta chains follows, all from one sample in a study of CD8 T cells in ankylosing spondylitis. TCRdb re-called the 5' RACE reads with MiXCR, one entry per CDR3 protein. The table lists about 160,000 distinct CDR3 sequences, around 17% of them singletons. Sequenced: blood, either unsorted or a sorted T cell fraction (not recorded which). All receptors derive from a male donor with ankylosing spondylitis or in good health (not recorded which). The CDR3 runs from the conserved cysteine through the conserved F or W. A D gene is named only where the DNA matches it firmly. Only part of the rows carry a size: once, few, many, or a class if the clone is expanded.

DNA: TGTGCCACCAGTGGCGGGACAGGGGGCGCAAGCAATCAGCCCCAGCATTTT
CDR3: CATSGGTGGASNQPQHF
D: TRBD1
J: TRBJ1-5
V: TRBV24-1
size: many

DNA: TGTGCCAGCAGTGGTTACAATGAGCAGTTCTTC
CDR3: CASSGYNEQFF
D: NA
J: TRBJ2-1
V: TRBV25-1
size: NA

DNA: TGTACCAGCAGCCCCGAGACAGGGGGCTCTGAAAAACTGTTTTTT
CDR3: CTSSPETGGSEKLFF
D: TRBD1
J: TRBJ1-4
V: TRBV7-9
size: NA

DNA: TGTGCCATCAGCCAGGGATCCAACGAGCAGTACTTC
CDR3: CAISQGSNEQYF
D: NA
J: TRBJ2-7
V: TRBV10-3
size: many

DNA: TGCAGTGCTAGCACACAGGGCCTGAACACTGAAGCTTTCTTT
CDR3: CSASTQGLNTEAFF
D: NA
J: TRBJ1-1
V: TRBV20-1
size: NA

DNA: TGCGCCAGCAGCTTCGAGGCCCGGCAATTACTCTCTCCCGATACGCAGTATTTT
CDR3: CASSFEARQLLSPDTQYF
D: NA
J: TRBJ2-3
V: TRBV5-1
size: many

DNA: TGCAGTGCGCCACCCTCTGGGGCCAACGTCCTGACTTTC
CDR3: CSAPPSGANVLTF
D: NA
J: TRBJ2-6
V: TRBV20-1
size: many

DNA: TGCGCCAGCAGCCCCGGGACTAGCGGAACTTTACTCTCCTACGAGCAGTACTTC
CDR3: CASSPGTSGTLLSYEQYF
D: TRBD2
J: TRBJ2-7
V: TRBV5-1
size: NA

DNA: TGTGCCAGCAGTTTCGAGCAACAGTACGAGCAGTACTTC
CDR3: CASSFEQQYEQYF
D: NA
J: TRBJ2-7
V: TRBV12-3/TRBV12-4
size: NA

DNA: TGTGCTAGCGGCAGGGGTTCGGAAGCTTTCTTT
CDR3: CASGRGSEAFF
D: NA
J: TRBJ1-1
V: TRBV7-9
size: once

DNA: TGCGCCAGCAGCGGTGGTTTCGAGTTTGCGTCCTACGAGCAGTACTTC
CDR3: CASSGGFEFASYEQYF
D: NA
J: TRBJ2-7
V: TRBV5-1
size: many

DNA: TGCAGCGTTGAATCCGGAGGGGAGACCCAGTACTTC
CDR3: CSVESGGETQYF
D: NA
J: TRBJ2-5
V: TRBV29-1
size: many

DNA: TGTGCCAGCAGCCCCCTAGCGGGGATCAACACCGGGGAGCTGTTTTTT
CDR3: CASSPLAGINTGELFF
D: TRBD2
J: TRBJ2-2
V: TRBV6-1
size: NA

DNA: TGTGCCAGCAGCCCAGCGACAACGAGCACAGATACGCAGTATTTT
CDR3: CASSPATTSTDTQYF
D: NA
J: TRBJ2-3
V: TRBV5-5
size: many

DNA: TGTGCCAGCAGTTTATGGGGAGAGGCCTACAATGAGCAGTTCTTC
CDR3: CASSLWGEAYNEQFF
D: NA
J: TRBJ2-1
V: TRBV27
size: many

DNA: TGCGCCAGCACCCCAGGGGGAGCAGATACGCAGTATTTT
CDR3: CASTPGGADTQYF
D: TRBD1
J: TRBJ2-3
V: TRBV5-1
size: few

DNA: TGTGCCAGCAGCTTAGTTGTGGGGGGCGCGGGCACTGAAGCTTTCTTT
CDR3: CASSLVVGGAGTEAFF
D: NA
J: TRBJ1-1
V: TRBV11-3
size: many

DNA: TGTGCCAGCAGTTACCCTGATCTTAGCGGGAGGGTTCACGAGCAGTACTTC
CDR3: CASSYPDLSGRVHEQYF
D: TRBD2
J: TRBJ2-7
V: TRBV6-5
size: many

DNA: TGTGCCAGCAGCCAAGCGGGAGTTGACACCGGGGAGCTGTTTTTT
CDR3: CASSQAGVDTGELFF
D: NA
J: TRBJ2-2
V: TRBV3-1
size: many

DNA: TGTGCCACCAGTGATCCCTTCGGTTACGGCACAGCCGATCCCCTGGGCCAAGAGACCCAGTACTTC
CDR3: CATSDPFGYGTADPLGQETQYF
D: NA
J: TRBJ2-5
V: TRBV24-1
size: many

DNA: TGTGCCAGTAGTATTTGGCTAGCAGAGACCCAGTACTTC
CDR3: CASSIWLAETQYF
D: NA
J: TRBJ2-5
V: TRBV19
size: NA

DNA: TGCAGTGCTAGTGGTGGCAGGGGTTCGACAGATACGCAGTATTTT
CDR3: CSASGGRGSTDTQYF
D: NA
J: TRBJ2-3
V: TRBV20-1
size: many

DNA: TGCGCCAGCAGCTTGTGGGGGGACACCGGGGAGCTGTTTTTT
CDR3: CASSLWGDTGELFF
D: NA
J: TRBJ2-2
V: TRBV5-1
size: many

DNA: TGTACCAGCAGTTTAAAGAGGGTTGCAACTAATGAAAAACTGTTTTTT
CDR3: CTSSLKRVATNEKLFF
D: NA
J: TRBJ1-4
V: TRBV12-3/TRBV12-4
size: NA

DNA: TGCGCCAGCAGCCAAGATACGAGATACTCACCCCTCCACTTT
CDR3: CASSQDTRYSPLHF
D: NA
J: TRBJ1-6
V: TRBV4-1
size: NA

DNA: TGTGCCAGCAGCCCGCAGCAGGACTCCTACGAGCAGTACTTC
CDR3: CASSPQQDSYEQYF
D: NA
J: TRBJ2-7
V: TRBV3-1
size: many

DNA: TGTGCCACCAGTGATTTAGGGGACAGGGGACTCACCGGGGAGCTGTTTTTT
CDR3: CATSDLGDRGLTGELFF
D: TRBD1
J: TRBJ2-2
V: TRBV24-1
size: many